This TCR beta chain stems from a study of regulatory T cells in long-lasting Graves disease (dated by TCRdb to the early 2020s). In terms of the full investigation: Persistent Graves' disease was defined as persistently positive TSH receptor autoantibodies together with antithyroid drug treatment for over 5 years. This study used TCR sequencing and RNA sequencing of peripheral blood to compare persistent Graves' disease patients against newly diagnosed Graves' disease patients. The study was conducted in China and was registered as a clinical trial. TCR sequencing covered around 13 persistent and around 20 newly diagnosed Graves' disease patients, 33 samples in total. On average, persistent Graves' disease patients in the clinical cohort had been on antithyroid drugs for approximately ten years. Summary of the overall study and its limitations: Only the TCR beta chain was sequenced and analyzed. Compared with newly diagnosed patients, persistent Graves' disease patients had lower TCR Shannon entropy and fewer highly expanded clones, which suggests clonal expansion. The small sample size was acknowledged by the authors as a limitation that may reduce accuracy. Because the primary lesion, thyroid tissue, could not be accessed, the study looked at peripheral blood alone. A larger number of public clonotypes was shared among persistent patients (around 2,500) than among newly diagnosed patients (roughly 1,000).

As regards this clonotype: Its binding antigen is unknown. Qualities for individual bases were not recorded, and no much larger clone is one base off.

In the paper's terms, the time point label means: persistent/refractory GD, antithyroid drugs over 5 years with positive TRAb. For both TCR sequencing and RNA sequencing, RNA was extracted from PBMCs in TRIzol. The diagnosis of Graves' disease was made according to American Thyroid Association guidelines. Recruitment of patients was carried out at an endocrinology department in Xi'an, China. Each patient gave approximately 9.7 milliliters of peripheral blood, collected in an EDTA anticoagulant tube. Ficoll Paque Plus density gradient separation was used to isolate PBMCs, and no further T cell sorting was performed. An Agilent 2100 Bioanalyzer and agarose gel were used to assess RNA quality, and a NanoDrop 2000 was used to measure RNA concentration. Library preparation used multiplex PCR. Reads for this sample came from an Illumina HiSeq 4000. TCR beta libraries were built with iRepertoire HTBI primers and Arm-PCR amplification of CDR3 regions. Gel purification was performed on PCR products prior to sequencing. Concerning the study's data processing: Gene usage analysis of CDR3 amino acid clonotypes used the approximately 62 TRBV and about 15 TRBJ segments found across samples. COPE and FqMerger were used to merge filtered high-quality paired reads into contigs. BLAST was used to align contigs to IMGT TRBV, TRBD and TRBJ reference genes, with CDR3 defined following IMGT. Any clonotype with a frequency above 0.1% was classified as a highly expanded clone. Repertoire diversity was measured by Shannon entropy, and V-J evenness by the Gini coefficient. Clonotypes shared by more than one individual were considered public. The public reads were quality trimmed at Q25 with fastp and then assembled into clones with MiXCR by TCRdb, keeping productive beta chains. Each entry is one CDR3 protein sequence, shown with its most common DNA and genes. What appears here as the V and J calls and clone size reflects TCRdb's work, not the paper's. A total of fewer than 550,000 distinct CDR3 sequences appear in this sample, around a fifth of them only once. The ten largest account for roughly 7.7% of the sample.

The TCR originated in a female donor with Graves disease. Sequencing used peripheral blood mononuclear cells (PBMCs), obtained when the disease was refractory, from a patient treated with antithyroid drugs.

The CDR3 region: CASSHGGGTNQPQHF. The sequenced DNA: TGTGCCAGCAGCCATGGGGGAGGAACCAATCAGCCCCAGCATTTT. The chain joins TRBV6-2 or TRBV6-3 to TRBJ1-5; TRBD1 is perhaps the D gene, given 5 matching bases. V is clipped by 6 bases and J by 3 bases, and the sequence between their germline boundaries is 15 bases long. Including the terminal cysteine and phenylalanine, the CDR3 comprises 15 residues. The DNA shown is the 45-base CDR3, in frame from base 1. CDR1 is given as MNHEY and CDR2 as SVGEGT, both from the germline V gene.